Following are 29 T cell receptor beta chains from one sample sequenced in a study of Graves' ophthalmopathy and Graves' hyperthyroidism. For repertoire sequencing, the TCR beta CDR3 regions were amplified from RNA transcripts. HTBI primers were used in a first-round RT-PCR, which preceded a second-round multiplex PCR. One entry per CDR3 protein results from TCRdb running MiXCR on the multiplex PCR reads. Among about 400,000 distinct CDR3 sequences listed, around 18% were seen once. Specimen: peripheral blood. The source is a woman aged 18-29 years with Graves' ophthalmopathy.

This clonotype was counted ten times or more. The chain uses TRBV4-3 and TRBJ1-5; D possibly corresponds to TRBD1 (6 bases). Trimming removed 0 bases from V and 6 bases from J, with 12 bases in between. CDR3 length: 15 residues. Germline V gene data show CDR1 as LGHNA and CDR2 as YSLEER. The CDR3 sequence: CASSQEARGRQPQHF. The CDR3 coding sequence is TGCGCCAGCAGCCAAGAAGCCAGGGGACGTCAGCCCCAGCATTTT.

This clonotype was found many times. The rearrangement links TRBV19 to TRBJ1-1, with D tentatively TRBD1 (6 bases). The germline V gene has CDR1 LNHDA and CDR2 SQIVND (reference sequence). With 3 bases removed from V and 2 bases from J, the gap between germline ends came to 13 bases. The CDR3 sequence is 15 residues long. CDR3 DNA sequence: TGTGCCAGTAGTATCTCCGGGACACTTAACACTGAAGCTTTCTTT. Its protein product is CASSISGTLNTEAFF.

The chain recombines TRBV28 with TRBJ2-7; 7 nucleotides agree with TRBD2. CDR3 length: 16 residues. Germline CDR1 reads MDHEN; CDR2 reads SYDVKM. V dropped 5 bases and J dropped 2; count of bases not matched to a gene: 12. CDR3 coding DNA: TGTGCCAGCAGTCCTGGCGGCAGAGCGGGACCCTACGAGCAGTACTTC. It translates to CASSPGGRAGPYEQYF.

This clonotype showed up many times. The chain joins TRBV25-1 to TRBJ1-1, with a tentative D call TRBD1 (6 bases). V lost 8 bases, J lost 6 bases, and 16 bases lay in between. The CDR3 loop spans 13 amino acids. CDR1 MGHDK and CDR2 SYGVNS come from the germline V gene. The CDR3 region has the DNA TGTGCCAGCCAACCACGGGGGCGCCCTGAAGCTTTCTTT. This sequence encodes CASQPRGRPEAFF.

This clonotype was counted many times. The chain recombines TRBV28 with TRBJ2-7; TRBD2 matches at 7 bases. CDR3 length: 16 amino acids. The trim removed 3 bases at V and 4 bases at J, leaving 12 bases unmatched. Germline CDR1 reads MDHEN; CDR2 reads SYDVKM. The DNA of the CDR3 is TGTGCCAGCAGTTTTAATCCCGAGCGGGACCTGTACGAGCAGTACTTC. Its protein is CASSFNPERDLYEQYF.

This rearrangement joins TRBV27 to TRBJ1-2; unclear D gene. Germline CDR1 MNHEY, CDR2 SMNVEV (reference sequence). Trimming took 5 bases from V and 4 from J, leaving 14 bases between them. This CDR3 region has 14 residues. The CDR3 region is CASSPDISGYGYTF. CDR3 in DNA: TGTGCCAGCAGTCCCGACATCTCCGGCTATGGCTACACCTTC.

The J gene is TRBJ2-7, the V gene TRBV4-1, with D unresolved. CDR1 MGHRA and CDR2 YSYEKL come from the germline V gene. The CDR3 covers 15 residues. Trimming pared 0 bases from V and 2 bases from J, leaving 11 bases between. The DNA of the CDR3 is TGCGCCAGCAGCCAAGATCAATTAGGGACCTACGAGCAGTACTTC. Protein sequence: CASSQDQLGTYEQYF.

This clonotype was seen repeatedly, ten times or more. V gene TRBV11-2 combines with J gene TRBJ1-5, with D perhaps TRBD1 (5 bases). Germline V gives CDR1 SGHAT, CDR2 FQNNGV. Trimming took off 6 bases at V and 4 bases at J, with 13 bases between the two ends. CDR3 length: 14 amino acids. The CDR3 loop reads CASSLGQVNQPQHF. The DNA for the CDR3 is TGTGCCAGCAGTTTGGGGCAGGTGAATCAGCCCCAGCATTTT.

The genes are TRBV6-4 and TRBJ1-5, with D possibly being TRBD1 (6 bases). CDR1 is MRHNA and CDR2 is SNTAGT in the germline V gene. This CDR3 has 14 residues. The V and J ends lost 7 bases and 4 bases respectively, with 14 bases between them. CDR3 bases: TGTGCCAGCAATCAGGGGCCGAAAAATCAGCCCCAGCATTTT. Residues: CASNQGPKNQPQHF.

This clonotype has ten or more counts. The gene calls are TRBV20-1 and TRBJ1-2, with D unclear. Germline CDR1 and CDR2: DFQATT and SNEGSKA (reference sequence). The V end lost 1 base, the J end lost 4 bases, and 7 bases lay between the germline ends. This CDR3 is built from 12 residues. CDR3: CSARGGVYGYTF. Here the CDR3 DNA reads TGCAGTGCTAGAGGTGGGGTCTATGGCTACACCTTC.

This clonotype was seen just once. Given a much more abundant clone one base away, this may be a read error. The conserved phenylalanine or tryptophan is not found at the CDR3 terminus, so this likely reflects a read error. This chain connects TRBV18 to TRBJ2-7; 9 bases align to TRBD2. Unmatched junction bases numbered 9, after V lost 6 bases and J lost 3 bases. The CDR3 spans 15 residues. Germline V CDR1 and CDR2: KGHSH, LQKENI. CDR3 protein: CASSPGRGGIYEQYL. The CDR3 nucleotides are TGTGCCAGCTCCCCCGGGCGGGGGGGCATCTACGAGCAGTACTTA.

The V and J genes are TRBV2 and TRBJ1-2, with unresolved D. The germline V gene has CDR1 SNHLY and CDR2 FYNNEI. Trimming stripped 1 base from V and 4 bases from J, with 28 bases between. This CDR3 has 20 residues. CDR3 nucleotides: TGTGCCAGCAGTGAAGTTGTTGAGGAACGATTGATAGGGATGGTCTATGGCTACACCTTC. This encodes CASSEVVEERLIGMVYGYTF.

Points on this clonotype: An end of the junction does not agree with germline; a read error may underlie this. V is TRBV5-1 and J is TRBJ2-2; D gene ambiguous. CDR1 is SGHRS, CDR2 YFSETQ, per germline. The CDR3 contains 13 residues. CDR3: CAGRPEFTGELFF. The CDR3 DNA is TGCGCCGGCAGACCAGAATTCACCGGGGAGCTGTTTTTT. Filled out from reference TRBV5-1 and TRBJ2-2, the complete variable domain reads KAGVTQTPRYLIKTRGQQVTLSCSPISGHRSVSWYQQTPGQGLQFLFEYFSETQRNKGNFPGRFSGRQFSNSRSEMNVSTLELGDSALYLCAGRPEFTGELFFGEGSRLTVL.

This clonotype showed up many times. This chain links TRBV6-1 with TRBJ1-3; D not resolved. This CDR3 has 16 residues. The V end was cut by 3 bases, the J end by 2 bases, with 14 bases between. Germline assignment: CDR1 MNHNS and CDR2 SASEGT. The CDR3 coding sequence is TGTGCCAGCAGTGAGAAATACAGAGGACCTGGAAACACCATATATTTT. Amino acid sequence: CASSEKYRGPGNTIYF.

This clonotype was counted ten times or more. The chain recombines TRBV7-2 with TRBJ2-5, with TRBD2 identical over 7 bases. Looked up from germline, CDR1 is SGHTA and CDR2 is FQGNSA. The CDR3 contains 15 residues. V trimming: 4 bases; J trimming: 7 bases; junction bases outside the gene matches: 12. Here the CDR3 DNA reads TGTGCCAGCAGCTCGAAAGCGGGGAAAGTTCCGACCCAGTACTTC. Amino acid sequence: CASSSKAGKVPTQYF.

This clonotype was detected many times. The gene calls are TRBV6-1 and TRBJ2-2, with D possibly TRBD1 on 7 matching bases. The length of the CDR3 is 14 residues. CDR1 and CDR2 from the germline V gene are MNHNS and SASEGT. The V and J ends lost 10 bases and 3 bases respectively, with 15 bases between them. The CDR3 sequence: CAIRGESDTGELFF. The CDR3 DNA follows: TGTGCCATCAGGGGGGAGTCGGACACCGGGGAGCTGTTTTTT.

The table lists this clonotype with many counts. The gene calls are TRBV27 and TRBJ2-2, with 9 bases lining up with TRBD1. After removal of 5 bases from V and 6 bases from J, the junction contained 10 bases not matched to a gene. The length of the CDR3 is 16 residues. CDR1 is MNHEY and CDR2 is SMNVEV in the germline V gene (reference sequence). The CDR3 loop is CASSPTGTGSAGELFF. The CDR3 DNA reads TGTGCCAGCAGTCCCACCGGGACAGGGAGTGCCGGGGAGCTGTTTTTT.

Ten or more counts support this clonotype. The chain joins TRBV15 to TRBJ2-5, with D maybe TRBD2 (7 bases). Germline-derived CDR1 and CDR2 are LNHNV and YYDKDF (reference sequence). V was trimmed by 7 bases and J by 4 bases, leaving 13 bases between them. The CDR3 extends over 13 amino acids. The chain's CDR3 is CATKGGGLETQYF. CDR3 DNA sequence: TGTGCCACCAAGGGGGGGGGCCTAGAGACCCAGTACTTC. The full variable domain, rest sourced from reference TRBV15 and TRBJ2-5, is DAMVIQNPRYQVTQFGKPVTLSCSQTLNHNVMYWYQQKSSQAPKLLFHYYDKDFNNEADTPDNFQSRRPNTSFCFLDIRSPGLGDTAMYLCATKGGGLETQYFGPGTRLLVL.

This clonotype was seen ten or more times. The gene calls are TRBV28 and TRBJ2-7, with D tentatively TRBD1 (6 bases). Trimming shortened V by 2 bases and J by 0 bases, and 14 bases separated the two germline ends. The CDR3 is made up of 16 amino acids. Germline CDR1 reads MDHEN; CDR2 reads SYDVKM. This CDR3 is CASSLGTGTYSYEQYF. Here the CDR3 DNA reads TGTGCCAGCAGTTTAGGCACCGGGACATACTCCTACGAGCAGTACTTC.

This clonotype showed up many times. The CDR3 protein is CASSPPSQVEETQYF. The CDR3, as DNA: TGTGCCAGCTCACCACCCTCCCAAGTGGAAGAGACCCAGTACTTC. The chain joins TRBV18 to TRBJ2-5; D is uncertain. This CDR3 is built from 15 residues. Germline V lookup: CDR1 KGHSH, CDR2 LQKENI. Trimming cost V 0 bases and J 3 bases, with 11 bases left between them.

This chain uses TRBV4-1 with TRBJ2-7; D remains unclear. The germline V gene has CDR1 MGHRA and CDR2 YSYEKL. This CDR3 has 17 amino acids. V was clipped by 4 bases and J by 0 bases, with 19 bases between them. The chain's CDR3 is CASSLISLGMVSYEQYF. The CDR3 DNA reads TGCGCCAGCAGCCTCATCTCCCTAGGGATGGTCTCCTACGAGCAGTACTTC.

Written as DNA, the CDR3 is TGTGCCAGCCAGGGGGGAGTCAATCAGCCCCAGCATTTT. Translated, it gives CASQGGVNQPQHF. J is TRBJ1-5 and V is TRBV18; 7 nucleotides line up with TRBD1. The CDR3 sequence is 13 residues long. Losses at the gene ends were 8 bases for V and 3 bases for J; bases not matched to a gene: 4. Per the germline V gene, CDR1 is KGHSH and CDR2 is LQKENI.

This clonotype was seen once. The CDR3 spells CATSRGTDNYGYTF. The DNA for the CDR3 is TGTGCCACCAGCAGAGGCACCGATAACTATGGCTACACCTTC. This chain uses TRBV15 with TRBJ1-2; the D is unclear. The CDR3 length is 14 residues. Trimming took 1 base from V and 1 from J, leaving 7 bases between them. Germline V gives CDR1 LNHNV, CDR2 YYDKDF (reference sequence).

This clonotype was seen ten or more times. This chain connects TRBV6-6 to TRBJ2-2; 13 nucleotides line up with TRBD2. The ends lost 7 bases at V and 4 bases at J; junction bases unmatched: 18. The germline gives CDR1 MNHNY, CDR2 SVGAGI (reference sequence). The CDR3 totals 20 residues. The CDR3 coding sequence is TGTGCCAGCACTTCCACAGGGAGGGGACTAGCGGGATCCCCCACCGGGGAGCTGTTTTTT. Its protein product is CASTSTGRGLAGSPTGELFF.

This clonotype was picked up many times. The chain joins TRBV6-5 to TRBJ1-1; possible D gene TRBD1, 5 bases. Trimming cost V 7 bases and J 3 bases, with 21 bases left between them. This CDR3 has 16 residues. Looked up from germline, CDR1 is MNHEY and CDR2 is SVGAGI. The CDR3 here is CASTLPPPQGDTEAFF. For the CDR3, the DNA is TGTGCCAGCACCCTCCCCCCCCCCCAGGGAGACACTGAAGCTTTCTTT.

The chain joins TRBV11-1 to TRBJ1-1; weak D call: TRBD1 (6 bases). V was shortened by 7 bases and J by 3 bases, with 12 bases between the two germline ends. Germline lookup yields CDR1 SGHAT and CDR2 FQDESV (reference sequence). The CDR3 length is 13 residues. CDR3 DNA sequence: TGTGCCAGCACACAGGGTTTTGACACTGAAGCTTTCTTT. Protein: CASTQGFDTEAFF.

This clonotype showed up many times. The V call is TRBV4-2, the J call TRBJ1-2; D not resolved. This CDR3 is 17 amino acids long. V gave up 1 base and J gave up 7 bases, with 22 bases separating them. Germline V CDR1 and CDR2: LGHNA, YNFKEQ. CDR3 region: CASSQVERDSRETGYTF. The CDR3 DNA is TGTGCCAGCAGCCAAGTCGAAAGGGATTCCCGTGAGACTGGCTACACCTTC.

The table lists this clonotype with many counts. The chain uses TRBV6-2 or TRBV6-3 and TRBJ2-2; D perhaps matches TRBD2 (5 bases). Trimming shortened V by 0 bases and J by 0 bases, and 11 bases separated the two germline ends. Looked up from germline, CDR1 is MNHEY and CDR2 is SVGEGT. The CDR3 consists of 17 residues. The CDR3 nucleotides are TGTGCCAGCAGTTACTCGGGCGACTACACGAACACCGGGGAGCTGTTTTTT. Its translation: CASSYSGDYTNTGELFF.

This clonotype appeared many times. V gene TRBV2 combines with J gene TRBJ2-4; D possibly corresponds to TRBD2 (5 bases). Germline V gene data show CDR1 as SNHLY and CDR2 as FYNNEI. This CDR3 region has 16 residues. V shed 1 base and J shed 0 bases, with 10 bases lying between them. In nucleotides, the CDR3 is TGTGCCAGCAGTGAAGACGGGGATCTAGCCAAAAACATTCAGTACTTC. Encoded protein: CASSEDGDLAKNIQYF.